This T cell receptor beta chain comes out of a study of cytomegalovirus exposure and HLA in healthy donors. As for the study in general: The roughly 120 million unique TCR beta sequences, from about 190 million T cells, were found by an earlier analysis. Notes on the study in general: A list of around 150 TCR beta chains associated with cytomegalovirus was given. It has been reported that TCR beta sequences accurately predicted the HLA-A and HLA-B alleles of most subjects. Donors were assumed by presence/absence analyses to have roughly uniform sequencing depth.

With 60 Vbeta and 13 Jbeta primers, the PCR was carried out. Method: immunoSEQ multiplex PCR; TCRdb's copy keeps in-frame clones and lacks some. The table records about 120,000 clones, more than 55% of them present only once. About this clone: Its antigen is still unknown.

Between the trimmed V and J ends, which lost 4 bases and 4 bases, there was a span of 5 bases. Germline V gene sequence: CDR1 GTSNPN, CDR2 SVGIG (reference sequence). The CDR3 is made up of 11 amino acids. This TCR came from a man aged 18-30 years in good health and CMV-seronegative. The chain employs TRBV30 and TRBJ2-1; D uncertain. The source material was PBMCs. Written as DNA, the CDR3 is TGTGCCTGGATGCAGTACAATGAGCAGTTCTTC. Protein product: CAWMQYNEQFF.